One and the same sample provided the 31 T cell receptor beta chains below, sequenced in a study of blood T cell repertoires in COVID-19. Clones were read by immunoSEQ multiplex PCR, and TCRdb kept only the in-frame ones, dropping some. The sample gives about 260,000 clones, around 89% of which show up once; 4.1% is in the top ten. The sample comprised PBMCs or T cells enriched from blood (not recorded which). These receptors all come from a woman aged 30 to 39 with acute COVID-19.

This clone was counted once. The chain uses TRBV2 and TRBJ2-7, with 9 bases aligning to TRBD1. This CDR3 has 16 residues. After removal of 2 bases from V and 2 bases from J, the junction contained 7 bases not matched to a gene. CDR1 is SNHLY, CDR2 FYNNEI, per germline. The CDR3 region has the DNA TGTGCCAGCAGTGAAATGCCAGGACAGGGGCCCTACGAGCAGTACTTC. Protein: CASSEMPGQGPYEQYF.

V is TRBV5-8 and J is TRBJ2-2; TRBD2 matches at 7 bases. The CDR3 extends over 17 amino acids. Germline V gene data show CDR1 as SGHTS and CDR2 as YDEGEE. Losses at the gene ends were 2 bases for V and 4 bases for J; bases not matched to a gene: 11. The CDR3 reads CASSLGLAAGFTGELFF. The CDR3 DNA is TGTGCCAGCAGCTTAGGGCTAGCGGCGGGTTTCACCGGGGAGCTGTTTTTT.

The chain recombines TRBV7-2 with TRBJ2-7; maybe TRBD2 (5 bases). Germline lookup yields CDR1 SGHTA and CDR2 FQGNSA. V was pared by 5 bases and J by 7 bases, with 18 bases between. The CDR3 extends over 14 amino acids. Written as DNA, the CDR3 is TGTGCCAGCAGCCCGCGGGTTCTCCCGGGGGAGCAGTACTTC. Protein product: CASSPRVLPGEQYF.

The rearrangement joins TRBV21-1 to TRBJ2-7; the table gives TRBD2 as D, unverified against the DNA. TRBV21-1 is designated a pseudogene. This CDR3 region has 11 residues. The CDR3 loop is CASSRGYEQYF. The CDR3 DNA reads TGTGCCAGCAGCAGAGGTTACGAGCAGTACTTC.

The chain recombines TRBV4-1 with TRBJ2-3; 11 bases line up with TRBD2. V dropped 0 bases and J dropped 4; count of bases not matched to a gene: 3. The CDR3 totals 16 residues. The V gene's germline CDR1 is MGHRA and CDR2 YSYEKL. In nucleotides, the CDR3 is TGCGCCAGCAGCCAAGAGGGACTAGCGGCCGCAGATACGCAGTATTTT. Protein: CASSQEGLAAADTQYF.

This chain uses TRBV12-3 or TRBV12-4 with TRBJ1-4, with D perhaps matching TRBD1 (6 bases). CDR3 size: 12 residues. V was shortened by 5 bases and J by 10 bases, with 11 bases between the two germline ends. Written as DNA, the CDR3 is TGTGCCAGCAGTCCTATGGACAGAAAACTGTTTTTT. This translates into CASSPMDRKLFF.

The V and J genes are TRBV19 and TRBJ1-4; D is possibly TRBD1 (6 bases). V gave up 8 bases and J gave up 5 bases, with 21 bases separating them. Germline V gene sequence: CDR1 LNHDA, CDR2 SQIVND (reference sequence). The length of the CDR3 is 16 residues. CDR3: CASHLRGVRGNEKLFF. Here the CDR3 DNA reads TGTGCCAGTCACCTCCGTGGGGTCAGGGGAAATGAAAAACTGTTTTTT.

The chain is built from TRBV2 and TRBJ1-6, with D possibly being TRBD1 (6 bases). Per the germline V gene, CDR1 is SNHLY and CDR2 is FYNNEI. Trimming removed 7 bases at V and 5 bases at J, with 12 bases between. The CDR3 consists of 14 residues. The CDR3 protein is CASTQQGDNSPLHF. The CDR3 nucleotides are TGTGCCAGCACCCAACAGGGAGATAATTCACCCCTCCACTTT.

This clone showed up just once. The rearrangement joins TRBV29-1 to TRBJ1-4; no clear D. Germline V lookup: CDR1 SQVTM, CDR2 ANQGSEA. The CDR3 runs to 11 residues. Between the trimmed V and J ends, which lost 5 bases and 13 bases, there was a span of 14 bases. DNA of the CDR3: TGCAGCGTTCCCATGGGCTCAGGACTGTTTTTT. Residues: CSVPMGSGLFF.

The chain has TRBV2 and TRBJ2-7; maybe TRBD2 (7 bases). The CDR3 has 14 residues. Trimming took 5 bases from V and 6 from J, leaving 17 bases between them. Germline loops: CDR1 SNHLY, CDR2 FYNNEI. The CDR3 region is CASSSQGGRLEQYF. The DNA for the CDR3 is TGTGCCAGCAGTTCACAGGGAGGGCGGCTCGAGCAGTACTTC.

The chain combines TRBV10-3 with TRBJ1-4; a weak D match, TRBD1 (6 bases). Germline V gives CDR1 ENHRY, CDR2 SYGVKD. Trimming took off 4 bases at V and 2 bases at J, with 11 bases between the two ends. CDR3 length: 15 amino acids. CDR3 sequence: CAISVSGVTNEKLFF. The CDR3 region has the DNA TGTGCCATCAGTGTGTCAGGGGTGACTAATGAAAAACTGTTTTTT.

This chain uses TRBV4-1 with TRBJ1-5; no firm D call. This CDR3 has 17 residues. Germline CDR1 MGHRA, CDR2 YSYEKL. Trimming took off 2 bases at V and 0 bases at J, with 14 bases between the two ends. The CDR3 protein is CASSQIPGLRSNQPQHF. The DNA for the CDR3 is TGCGCCAGCAGCCAAATCCCCGGTCTACGTAGCAATCAGCCCCAGCATTTT.

The rearrangement joins TRBV21-1 to TRBJ2-1; the table names TRBD2, a call not compared with the DNA. TRBV21-1 is reported as a pseudogene. CDR3 size: 16 residues. This CDR3 is CASSKLGVGSYNEQFF. CDR3 nucleotides: TGTGCCAGCAGCAAATTGGGAGTAGGTTCCTACAATGAGCAGTTCTTC.

The chain couples TRBV7-8 to TRBJ2-1; 8 bases are a match to TRBD2. The CDR3 contains 16 residues. CDR1 and CDR2 from the germline V gene are SGHVS and FQNEAQ. The J segment lost 3 bases and the V segment lost 5 bases, leaving 9 bases of the junction unmatched. CDR3 amino acids: CASSRLESGSYNEQFF. The CDR3 region has the DNA TGTGCCAGCAGCCGACTCGAAAGCGGGAGCTACAATGAGCAGTTCTTC.

CDR3 nucleotides: TGTGCCAGCAGCGCTGTGGAGGGAGATGAAAAACTGTTTTTT. The encoded protein is CASSAVEGDEKLFF. The rearrangement uses TRBV7-9 and TRBJ1-4; D call uncertain. V shed 5 bases and J shed 6 bases, with 13 bases lying between them. The CDR3 has 14 residues. Germline V gene sequence: CDR1 SEHNR, CDR2 FQNEAQ (reference sequence). The full variable domain, in which reference TRBV7-9 and TRBJ1-4 provide the parts outside the CDR3, is DTGVSQNPRHKITKRGQNVTFRCDPISEHNRLYWYRQTLGQGPEFLTYFQNEAQLEKSRLLSDRFSAERPKGSFSTLEIQRTEQGDSAMYLCASSAVEGDEKLFFGSGTQLSVL.

The rearrangement joins TRBV5-6 to TRBJ2-6; D might be TRBD1 (5 bases). The CDR3 consists of 15 residues. Trimming removed 6 bases from V and 0 bases from J, with 10 bases in between. Per the germline V gene, CDR1 is SGHDT and CDR2 is YYEEEE. CDR3 sequence: CASNLRDSGANVLTF. The CDR3 DNA reads as TGTGCCAGCAACCTCAGGGACTCTGGGGCCAACGTCCTGACTTTC.

This chain joins TRBV4-3 and TRBJ1-6; D gene unclear. This CDR3 has 14 amino acids. CDR1 LGHNA and CDR2 YSLEER come from the germline V gene. The ends were cut back, 4 bases at V and 5 bases at J, with 9 bases in the middle. CDR3 loop: CASSRYQNNSPLHF. In DNA form, the CDR3 reads TGCGCCAGCAGCCGGTACCAGAATAATTCACCCCTCCACTTT.

This chain uses TRBV28 with TRBJ2-3; 8 nucleotides match TRBD1. V lost 3 bases to trimming and J lost 3 bases; unmatched junction nucleotides: 8. This CDR3 region has 16 residues. CDR1 and CDR2 (germline): MDHEN, SYDVKM. This chain's CDR3 is CASSLGQGASTDTQYF. The CDR3 DNA is TGTGCCAGCAGTTTGGGTCAGGGGGCCAGTACAGATACGCAGTATTTT.

The chain links TRBV7-3 to TRBJ1-3, with 7 bases aligning to TRBD1. Trimming took 2 bases from V and 0 from J; bases not matched to a gene: 4. There are 16 residues in the CDR3. Per germline, CDR1 SGHTA and CDR2 FQGTGA. Written as DNA, the CDR3 is TGTGCCAGCAGCTTAGGGACAGCTACCTCTGGAAACACCATATATTTT. Protein: CASSLGTATSGNTIYF.

This chain links TRBV28 with TRBJ1-1; 7 nucleotides align to TRBD1. The ends lost 4 bases at V and 1 base at J; junction bases unmatched: 3. From germline, CDR1 is MDHEN and CDR2 SYDVKM. The CDR3 consists of 14 residues. The CDR3 coding sequence is TGTGCCAGCAGTTGGGGGACAGCGAACACTGAAGCTTTCTTT. Amino acids: CASSWGTANTEAFF. The entire variable domain, with the rest obtained from reference TRBV28 and TRBJ1-1, is as follows: DVKVTQSSRYLVKRTGEKVFLECVQDMDHENMFWYRQDPGLGLRLIYFSYDVKMKEKGDIPEGYSVSREKKERFSLILESASTNQTSMYLCASSWGTANTEAFFGQGTRLTVV.

The rearrangement links TRBV5-1 to TRBJ1-1; D not certain. The ends were cut back, 4 bases at V and 1 base at J, with 14 bases in the middle. The CDR3 is 15 amino acids. Germline CDR1 SGHRS, CDR2 YFSETQ. The CDR3 bases are TGCGCCAGCAGCCCTGCCGGGATGGGGAACACTGAAGCTTTCTTT. Its protein product is CASSPAGMGNTEAFF.

The chain links TRBV28 to TRBJ1-5; D remains ambiguous. V gave up 5 bases and J gave up 7 bases, with 15 bases separating them. CDR1 is MDHEN and CDR2 is SYDVKM in the germline V gene. This CDR3 comprises 14 residues. The CDR3: CASSPGNIVQPQHF. CDR3 in DNA: TGTGCCAGCAGTCCCGGGAACATAGTCCAGCCCCAGCATTTT.

The V and J genes are TRBV13 and TRBJ2-7; possible D gene TRBD1, 5 bases. V gave up 4 bases and J gave up 2 bases, with 9 bases separating them. The CDR3 loop spans 13 amino acids. Germline V gene sequence: CDR1 PRHDT, CDR2 FYEKMQ (reference sequence). CDR3 coding DNA: TGTGCCAGCAGCTCCGACAGAACCTACGAGCAGTACTTC. It encodes CASSSDRTYEQYF.

The chain links TRBV12-1 to TRBJ2-7; the table gives TRBD2 as D, unverified against the DNA. TRBV12-1 is a recognized pseudogene. This CDR3 spans 16 amino acids. This CDR3 is CASSSFLAGESYEQYF. For the CDR3, the DNA is TGTGCCAGCAGCTCTTTCTTAGCGGGGGAGAGCTACGAGCAGTACTTC.

The chain joins TRBV7-9 to TRBJ2-1, with a weak D call TRBD2 (6 bases). The V gene's germline CDR1 is SEHNR and CDR2 FQNEAQ (reference sequence). This CDR3 spans 16 amino acids. V was trimmed by 5 bases and J by 7 bases, leaving 21 bases between them. This CDR3 is CASSAFQRANRNEQFF. The CDR3 DNA reads TGTGCCAGCAGCGCCTTCCAGCGGGCTAATCGTAATGAGCAGTTCTTC.

A note on this clone: The conserved phenylalanine or tryptophan normally closing the CDR3 is absent here, so this likely arose from a read error. The limits of the CDR3 on the DNA are not certain, so only TCRdb's listed CDR3 is given. CDR3 loop: CASSPPSQAR. This chain joins TRBV27 and TRBJ1-4; the table's TRBD1 call for D was not verified on the DNA. Including both end residues, the CDR3 is 10 amino acids long. The germline gives CDR1 MNHEY, CDR2 SMNVEV (reference sequence).

CDR3 sequence reads: CASSFPGDHEQYF. Written as DNA, the CDR3 is TGTGCCAGCAGCTTTCCAGGGGACCACGAGCAGTACTTC. V usage is TRBV5-5 and J usage is TRBJ2-7, with TRBD1 as a possible D gene (6 bases). Germline lookup yields CDR1 SGHKS and CDR2 YYEKEE (reference sequence). Trimming cost V 2 bases and J 5 bases, with 11 bases left between them. The CDR3 covers 13 residues.

The chain is built from TRBV19 and TRBJ1-5; D possibly corresponds to TRBD1 (5 bases). Germline-derived CDR1 and CDR2 are LNHDA and SQIVND (reference sequence). V was trimmed by 10 bases and J by 5 bases, leaving 12 bases between them. There are 12 residues in the CDR3. The CDR3 spells CATQTDDQPQHF. The CDR3 nucleotides read TGTGCCACACAGACAGACGATCAGCCCCAGCATTTT.

The chain has TRBV28 and TRBJ1-6; TRBD1 matches at 9 bases. Unmatched junction bases numbered 9, after V lost 7 bases and J lost 8 bases. CDR3 length equals 15 residues. Germline assignment: CDR1 MDHEN and CDR2 SYDVKM. The CDR3 DNA reads TGTGCCAGCAACTATCCCGGGACAGGGCATTCACCCCTCCACTTT. It specifies CASNYPGTGHSPLHF.

The rearrangement uses TRBV27 and TRBJ2-7, with 7 bases identical to TRBD2. From germline, CDR1 is MNHEY and CDR2 SMNVEV (reference sequence). V lost 5 bases to trimming and J lost 4 bases; unmatched junction nucleotides: 8. This CDR3 has 14 residues. In DNA form, the CDR3 reads TGTGCCAGCAGTCAGAGGGGACTAATTTACGAGCAGTACTTC. Translating gives CASSQRGLIYEQYF.

V gene TRBV5-1 combines with J gene TRBJ1-1; D remains ambiguous. The CDR3 runs 13 residues. The germline V gene encodes CDR1 SGHRS and CDR2 YFSETQ. V shed 4 bases and J shed 2 bases, with 9 bases lying between them. CDR3 protein: CASSNEGNTEAFF. The CDR3 DNA follows: TGCGCCAGCAGCAACGAGGGTAACACTGAAGCTTTCTTT.